These 23 T cell receptor beta chains were all obtained from the same sample, sequenced in a study of Ad26.COV2.S vaccination and SARS-CoV-2 variants. Sample treatment: 15 to 20 received Ad26.COV2.S at low or high dose, single or two shots; about 5 received placebo; per-sample allocation not given. Day 63 after the first injection of vaccine or placebo was the sampling time. Assay: immunoSEQ multiplex PCR; the TCRdb copy retains only in-frame clones and omits some. This sample carries some 450,000 clones, about 92% of them seen once, and the ten largest clones take 4.3%. This material consisted of peripheral blood, taken in a trial of Ad26.COV2.S vaccine versus placebo. All receptors derive from a person between 18 and 65 years old who received the Ad26.COV2.S COVID-19 vaccine or a placebo.

The genes are TRBV27 and TRBJ2-3; D unresolved. Germline V gene lookup returns CDR1 MNHEY and CDR2 SMNVEV (reference sequence). The V end lost 2 bases, the J end lost 1 base, and 7 bases lay between the germline ends. There are 14 residues in the CDR3. CDR3: CASSLGMGTDTQYF. In nucleotides, the CDR3 is TGTGCCAGCAGTTTAGGGATGGGCACAGATACGCAGTATTTT.

This rearrangement joins TRBV19 to TRBJ2-1; TRBD1 matches at 9 bases. The V segment lost 2 bases and the J segment 5 bases; nucleotides outside the gene matches: 7. The CDR3 extends over 16 amino acids. Germline loops: CDR1 LNHDA, CDR2 SQIVND (reference sequence). The CDR3 sequence is CASSIIAGQGHNEQFF. DNA of the CDR3: TGTGCCAGTAGTATAATTGCTGGACAGGGGCACAATGAGCAGTTCTTC.

In its sample, this clone was seen once. V is TRBV19 and J is TRBJ1-1, with D unresolved. Trimming removed 1 base from V and 3 bases from J, with 6 bases in between. The V gene's germline CDR1 is LNHDA and CDR2 SQIVND (reference sequence). The CDR3 is made up of 13 amino acids. Written as DNA, the CDR3 is TGTGCCAGTAGTATAGGGCCAGACACTGAAGCTTTCTTT. This codes for CASSIGPDTEAFF.

This clone was recorded once. The genes are TRBV5-4 and TRBJ1-4; 7 nucleotides agree with TRBD1. V shed 0 bases, J shed 15 bases, and the junction held 17 bases outside the gene matches. Germline V gene sequence: CDR1 SGHNT, CDR2 YYREEE (reference sequence). The CDR3 contains 16 residues. The CDR3 here is CASSLGDSLRTDKVFF. The CDR3 DNA reads TGTGCCAGCAGCTTGGGGGACAGTCTGAGGACTGATAAGGTGTTTTTT.

This chain links TRBV6-2 or TRBV6-3 with TRBJ1-5; tentative D call: TRBD1 (6 bases). This CDR3 region has 14 residues. Looked up from germline, CDR1 is MNHEY and CDR2 is SVGEGT. Trimming left V 6 bases short and J 2 bases short, with 11 bases between. The CDR3 loop is CASSPQGRNQPQHF. The CDR3 bases are TGTGCCAGCAGCCCCCAGGGGCGCAATCAGCCCCAGCATTTT.

The V call is TRBV10-3, the J call TRBJ1-1; 9 nucleotides align to TRBD1. Trimming cost V 7 bases and J 7 bases; bases outside gene matches: 7. The CDR3 contains 13 residues. The germline gives CDR1 ENHRY, CDR2 SYGVKD. As DNA, the CDR3 is TGTGCCATCATGGGACAGGGAGGGAGTGAAGCTTTCTTT. Residues: CAIMGQGGSEAFF.

The chain recombines TRBV28 with TRBJ1-4, with D possibly TRBD1 on 6 matching bases. The CDR3 extends over 14 amino acids. Trimming took 3 bases from V and 7 from J, leaving 12 bases between them. Germline loops: CDR1 MDHEN, CDR2 SYDVKM. DNA for the CDR3: TGTGCCAGCAGTTTTAGCAGGGGTGGTGAAAAACTGTTTTTT. Its protein is CASSFSRGGEKLFF.

The V gene is TRBV21-1, the J gene TRBJ1-2; the D call of TRBD1 is as the table states it, not checked on the DNA. TRBV21-1 is a pseudogene segment. The CDR3 is 12 amino acids. The DNA of the CDR3 is TGTGCCAGCAGCAAGGACAGATATGGCTACACCTTC. It yields the protein CASSKDRYGYTF.

The rearrangement joins TRBV2 to TRBJ2-7; no clear D gene. The ends were cut back, 4 bases at V and 6 bases at J, with 10 bases in the middle. The germline gives CDR1 SNHLY, CDR2 FYNNEI. The CDR3 is made up of 12 amino acids. For the CDR3, the DNA is TGTGCCAGCAGTGGTGTAAGGGCCGAGCAGTACTTC. Translating it yields CASSGVRAEQYF.

This chain uses TRBV30 with TRBJ2-1; 9 bases align to TRBD1. V lost 4 bases to trimming and J lost 8 bases; unmatched junction nucleotides: 9. CDR3 length equals 14 residues. Per the germline V gene, CDR1 is GTSNPN and CDR2 is SVGIG (reference sequence). CDR3: CAWTGDRAAYEQFF. The CDR3 bases are TGTGCCTGGACCGGGGACAGGGCTGCTTATGAGCAGTTCTTC.

CDR3 DNA: TGTGCCAGCAGTTTAGCCTCCGGATACGAGCAGTACTTC. Protein product: CASSLASGYEQYF. The J gene is TRBJ2-7, the V gene TRBV12-3 or TRBV12-4; no firm D call. V was shortened by 0 bases and J by 4 bases, with 7 bases between the two germline ends. The CDR3 has 13 residues.

J is TRBJ2-3 and V is TRBV10-3, with 11 bases that match TRBD2. CDR1 is ENHRY, CDR2 SYGVKD, per germline. There are 18 residues in the CDR3. J was trimmed by 1 base and V by 5 bases; bases with no gene match: 11. The chain's CDR3 is CAISSLAGGAGGTDTQYF. The CDR3, as DNA: TGTGCCATCAGTTCTCTAGCGGGGGGCGCGGGAGGCACAGATACGCAGTATTTT.

With respect to this clone: The same CDR3 arises from other DNA sequences in this sample as well. This chain uses TRBV29-1 with TRBJ2-7; no reliable D call. Germline V gene sequence: CDR1 SQVTM, CDR2 ANQGSEA. The germline V and J ends were trimmed by 5 bases and 0 bases, with 5 bases remaining between them. This CDR3 has 11 amino acids. For the CDR3, the DNA is TGCAGCGTTCTGAGCTCCTACGAGCAGTACTTC. This codes for CSVLSSYEQYF.

The chain couples TRBV11-1 to TRBJ2-3, with 7 bases lining up with TRBD1. Losses at the gene ends were 0 bases for V and 2 bases for J; bases not matched to a gene: 11. This CDR3 region has 18 residues. The germline V gene has CDR1 SGHAT and CDR2 FQDESV (reference sequence). The DNA for the CDR3 is TGTGCCAGCAGCTTAGCGTACAGGGGAAAACAAAACACAGATACGCAGTATTTT. Protein: CASSLAYRGKQNTDTQYF.

The rearrangement links TRBV7-9 to TRBJ2-3; D may be TRBD1 (6 bases). Per germline, CDR1 SEHNR and CDR2 FQNEAQ (reference sequence). The CDR3 covers 13 residues. V lost 5 bases, J lost 5 bases, and 11 bases lay in between. DNA for the CDR3: TGTGCCAGCAGCGAAACAGGGATAGATACGCAGTATTTT. It translates to CASSETGIDTQYF.

For the CDR3, the DNA is TGTGCCAGCAGCTTGGCCGGTCAGGACAGGGGGTTCGAGCAGTACTTC. It encodes CASSLAGQDRGFEQYF. The rearrangement joins TRBV5-4 to TRBJ2-7, with TRBD1 matching 10 bases. The V gene's germline CDR1 is SGHNT and CDR2 YYREEE (reference sequence). V lost 0 bases and J lost 6; bases outside the gene matches: 9. CDR3 length equals 16 residues.

This chain links TRBV30 with TRBJ2-7; D not resolved. CDR3 length: 15 residues. V was shortened by 0 bases and J by 0 bases, with 12 bases between the two germline ends. Germline V gene data show CDR1 as GTSNPN and CDR2 as SVGIG (reference sequence). CDR3 DNA sequence: TGTGCCTGGAGTGTATTGCACAGAAGCTCCTACGAGCAGTACTTC. Amino acid sequence: CAWSVLHRSSYEQYF.

V usage is TRBV10-3 and J usage is TRBJ1-5; D gene ambiguous. V was clipped by 4 bases and J by 4 bases, with 8 bases between them. The CDR3 runs to 13 residues. Germline values: CDR1 ENHRY, CDR2 SYGVKD. The CDR3, as DNA: TGTGCCATCAGTGCGGAGGGTAATCAGCCCCAGCATTTT. Its protein product is CAISAEGNQPQHF.

The chain carries TRBV19 and TRBJ1-1; no reliable D call. CDR1 is LNHDA, CDR2 SQIVND, per germline (reference sequence). Trimming stripped 1 base from V and 2 bases from J, with 8 bases between. The CDR3 is made up of 14 amino acids. CDR3 DNA sequence: TGTGCCAGTAGTATAGGACGGAGCAACACTGAAGCTTTCTTT. This codes for CASSIGRSNTEAFF.

The CDR3 sequence: CSVGISGNTIYF. For the CDR3, the DNA is TGCAGCGTGGGGATTTCTGGAAACACCATATATTTT. The chain links TRBV29-1 to TRBJ1-3; D unclear. Between the trimmed V and J ends, which lost 6 bases and 1 base, there was a span of 7 bases. The CDR3 extends over 12 amino acids. CDR1 is SQVTM, CDR2 ANQGSEA, per germline. Combining the CDR3 with reference TRBV29-1 and TRBJ1-3 gives the whole variable domain SAVISQKPSRDICQRGTSLTIQCQVDSQVTMMFWYRQQPGQSLTLIATANQGSEATYESGFVIDKFPISRPNLTFSTLTVSNMSPEDSSIYLCSVGISGNTIYFGEGSWLTVV.

The rearrangement joins TRBV24-1 to TRBJ2-5; 10 bases are a match to TRBD2. Germline assignment: CDR1 KGHDR and CDR2 SFDVKD. Trimming took 3 bases from V and 0 from J; bases not matched to a gene: 0. The CDR3 spans 15 residues. Here the CDR3 reads CATSDLAGDQETQYF. DNA of the CDR3: TGTGCCACCAGTGATCTAGCGGGAGACCAAGAGACCCAGTACTTC.

This chain uses TRBV2 with TRBJ2-4, with D perhaps TRBD1 or TRBD2 (5 bases each). The CDR3 sequence is 15 residues long. V lost 7 bases, J lost 0 bases, and 13 bases lay in between. CDR1 is SNHLY and CDR2 is FYNNEI in the germline V gene. CDR3 region: CASTAWDLAKNIQYF. In nucleotides, the CDR3 is TGTGCCAGCACCGCGTGGGACCTAGCCAAAAACATTCAGTACTTC.

This clone has a handful of counts. The rearrangement uses TRBV27 and TRBJ1-5, with no clear D. The CDR3 length is 16 residues. Per germline, CDR1 MNHEY and CDR2 SMNVEV (reference sequence). The V gene lost 8 bases and the J gene lost 1 base, with 18 bases spanning the gap. The CDR3 loop reads CASGFSRPGSNQPQHF. DNA of the CDR3: TGTGCCAGCGGATTCTCGCGGCCGGGAAGCAATCAGCCCCAGCATTTT.